These 21 T cell receptor beta chains were all obtained from the same sample, sequenced in a study of response to subunit inactivated influenza vaccine. TCRdb reprocessed the RT-PCR reads via MiXCR and lists one record per CDR3 protein. The sample includes 500,000 to 550,000 distinct CDR3 sequences, about 7.6% seen only once; the top ten take roughly 13%. The input for sequencing was PBMCs from blood, taken less than 30 months after vaccination. These receptors were taken from a man between 50 and 69 years old who received an inactivated influenza vaccine.

J is TRBJ2-7 and V is TRBV5-1, with D possibly called TRBD1 or TRBD2 (5 bases each). The CDR3 has 16 amino acids. CDR1 and CDR2 from the germline V gene are SGHRS and YFSETQ. V was shortened by 4 bases and J by 0 bases, with 17 bases between the two germline ends. The CDR3 spells CASSAVTGRASYEQYF. As DNA, the CDR3 is TGCGCCAGCAGCGCCGTGACGGGGCGGGCCTCCTACGAGCAGTACTTC.

This clonotype was recorded many times. This chain joins TRBV4-1 and TRBJ1-1; tentatively, D is TRBD1 (5 bases). CDR3 length equals 15 residues. V was trimmed by 7 bases and J by 4 bases, leaving 19 bases between them. Germline loops: CDR1 MGHRA, CDR2 YSYEKL. The CDR3 loop is CASTGGQGESTEAFF. CDR3 sequence (DNA): TGCGCCAGCACCGGCGGGCAGGGAGAAAGCACTGAAGCTTTCTTT.

The chain carries TRBV29-1 and TRBJ2-2; D gene ambiguous. CDR3 size: 13 residues. The germline gives CDR1 SQVTM, CDR2 ANQGSEA. Trimming pared 4 bases from V and 6 bases from J, leaving 12 bases between. This chain's CDR3 is CSVVPLVPGELFF. The CDR3, as DNA: TGCAGCGTTGTCCCGCTAGTACCCGGGGAGCTGTTTTTT.

This clonotype was counted between two and nine times. The CDR3 DNA reads as TGCAGTGCTAGAGATCTCAAGGGGTTTAGCACAGATACGCAGTATTTT. It yields the protein CSARDLKGFSTDTQYF. The chain couples TRBV20-1 to TRBJ2-3, with a possible D match to TRBD1 (5 bases). The CDR3 is 16 residues long. CDR1 DFQATT and CDR2 SNEGSKA come from the germline V gene (reference sequence). V lost 0 bases to trimming and J lost 0 bases, with 13 bases between them.

This sequence joins TRBV10-3 and TRBJ1-5; TRBD1 matches at 8 bases. This CDR3 comprises 14 residues. The junction had 11 bases not matched to a gene; V was cut back by 10 bases and J by 6 bases. Germline CDR1 is ENHRY and CDR2 is SYGVKD. The CDR3 loop reads CATDPTGDGQPQHF. CDR3 DNA: TGTGCCACCGACCCGACAGGGGATGGTCAGCCCCAGCATTTT.

This clonotype was observed a few times. The chain is built from TRBV7-2 and TRBJ1-2, with TRBD1 matching over 8 bases. This CDR3 has 15 amino acids. With V trimmed by 5 bases and J by 1 base, 6 bases remained unmatched. Germline assignment: CDR1 SGHTA and CDR2 FQGNSA. The CDR3 loop is CASSDTGQVNYGYTF. CDR3 DNA: TGTGCCAGCAGCGACACGGGACAGGTTAACTATGGCTACACCTTC.

This clonotype occurred many times. The genes are TRBV20-1 and TRBJ1-2; D is perhaps TRBD1 (5 bases). Trimming stripped 5 bases from V and 3 bases from J, with 10 bases between. CDR1 DFQATT and CDR2 SNEGSKA come from the germline V gene (reference sequence). This CDR3 is 12 amino acids long. CDR3 sequence (DNA): TGCAGTGCTCCCGGGACGGACTATGGCTACACCTTC. It codes for CSAPGTDYGYTF.

The rearrangement joins TRBV7-9 to TRBJ2-1; D possibly corresponds to TRBD1 (6 bases). CDR1 is SEHNR and CDR2 is FQNEAQ in the germline V gene (reference sequence). The V end was cut by 1 base, the J end by 4 bases, with 11 bases between. CDR3 length equals 15 residues. CDR3 in amino acids: CASSLGTVVYNEQFF. The CDR3, as DNA: TGTGCCAGCAGCTTAGGGACAGTGGTTTACAATGAGCAGTTCTTC.

This clonotype occurred a few times. This sequence joins TRBV2 and TRBJ2-1; 9 nucleotides match TRBD1. V shed 10 bases and J 4 bases; nucleotides not matched to a gene: 11. The CDR3 is 15 residues long. Germline CDR1 is SNHLY and CDR2 is FYNNEI. In DNA form, the CDR3 reads TGTGCCAATCTTAAGACCGGGACAGGGTACAATGAGCAGTTCTTC. It specifies CANLKTGTGYNEQFF.

This clonotype was seen many times. The genes are TRBV20-1 and TRBJ2-1; 11 positions agree with TRBD2. Germline lookup yields CDR1 DFQATT and CDR2 SNEGSKA (reference sequence). The CDR3 loop spans 16 amino acids. Losses at the gene ends were 4 bases for V and 2 bases for J; bases not matched to a gene: 7. In DNA form, the CDR3 reads TGCAGTGCTAAACTAGCGGGAGTGCCTACCTACAATGAGCAGTTCTTC. It codes for CSAKLAGVPTYNEQFF.

This clonotype was seen repeatedly, ten times or more. V and J are TRBV15 and TRBJ1-6, with 7 bases matching TRBD1. The V and J ends lost 5 bases and 6 bases, in that order; junction bases with no gene match: 7. This CDR3 is 15 amino acids long. Germline CDR1 is LNHNV and CDR2 is YYDKDF (reference sequence). DNA for the CDR3: TGTGCCACCAGCGGCCTGCAGGGGGGTAATTCACCCCTCCACTTT. Its protein is CATSGLQGGNSPLHF.

This clonotype was seen ten or more times. The V call is TRBV12-3 or TRBV12-4, the J call TRBJ2-7, with D perhaps TRBD2 (5 bases). The CDR3 covers 13 residues. Trimming left V 2 bases short and J 7 bases short, with 12 bases between. Here the CDR3 DNA reads TGTGCCAGCAGTTTAAGAGGGCGGTGGGAGCAGTACTTC. Translation: CASSLRGRWEQYF.

This clonotype appeared a few times. The chain recombines TRBV20-1 with TRBJ2-6, with TRBD1 matching 9 bases. J was trimmed by 0 bases and V by 7 bases; bases with no gene match: 4. The CDR3 contains 15 residues. Germline V CDR1 and CDR2: DFQATT, SNEGSKA (reference sequence). The CDR3 DNA reads TGCAGTGTTGGGACAGGGAACTCTGGGGCCAACGTCCTGACTTTC. It codes for CSVGTGNSGANVLTF.

The genes are TRBV20-1 and TRBJ2-1; TRBD2 aligns across 11 bases. The junction had 4 bases not matched to a gene; V was cut back by 2 bases and J by 4 bases. CDR3 length: 15 residues. CDR1 and CDR2 from the germline V gene are DFQATT and SNEGSKA (reference sequence). The CDR3 bases are TGCAGTGCTAGACTACTAGCGGGGGATTACAATGAGCAGTTCTTC. Amino acid sequence: CSARLLAGDYNEQFF.

This clonotype was observed at least ten times. The chain recombines TRBV6-1 with TRBJ1-5; TRBD1 might be the D (5 bases). This CDR3 has 15 residues. V shed 6 bases and J shed 1 base, with 13 bases lying between them. Germline V lookup: CDR1 MNHNS, CDR2 SASEGT. CDR3 region: CASRRDRGSNQPQHF. CDR3 sequence (DNA): TGTGCCAGCAGGCGCGACCGGGGCAGCAATCAGCCCCAGCATTTT.

This clonotype occurred a few times. This chain joins TRBV6-2 or TRBV6-3 and TRBJ2-7; the D call may be TRBD1 or TRBD2 (5 bases each). V gave up 6 bases and J gave up 3 bases, with 15 bases separating them. From germline, CDR1 is MNHEY and CDR2 SVGEGT. The CDR3 contains 14 residues. The CDR3, as DNA: TGTGCCAGCAGAAACCCGGGGCAAGACTACGAGCAGTACTTC. This encodes CASRNPGQDYEQYF.

This clonotype was observed a few times. The CDR3 nucleotides are TGTGCCAGCAGCTATTCTACAGGCGGCCCGGTCAATCAGCCCCAGCATTTT. Translated, it gives CASSYSTGGPVNQPQHF. V gene TRBV7-8 combines with J gene TRBJ1-5, with a weak D call TRBD1 (5 bases). This CDR3 comprises 17 residues. Looked up from germline, CDR1 is SGHVS and CDR2 is FQNEAQ. Trimming took off 4 bases at V and 3 bases at J, with 19 bases between the two ends.

This clonotype was observed a few times. V gene TRBV6-5 combines with J gene TRBJ2-7; the D is unclear. Between the trimmed V and J ends, which lost 7 bases and 12 bases, there was a span of 16 bases. Germline V gene sequence: CDR1 MNHEY, CDR2 SVGAGI. There are 11 residues in the CDR3. The CDR3 reads CASTLGVERYF. CDR3 nucleotides: TGTGCCAGCACACTGGGTGTGGAACGGTACTTC.

This clonotype has more than one count but fewer than ten. The V and J genes are TRBV6-1 and TRBJ1-4, with D unresolved. Trimming cost V 6 bases and J 4 bases, with 12 bases left between them. Germline lookup yields CDR1 MNHNS and CDR2 SASEGT. The CDR3 is 14 amino acids. The chain's CDR3 is CASSLGRFNEKLFF. The CDR3 coding sequence is TGTGCCAGCAGCCTAGGACGGTTTAATGAAAAACTGTTTTTT.

The J gene is TRBJ2-7, the V gene TRBV29-1; 7 bases are a match to TRBD1. The CDR3 consists of 14 residues. The germline V gene has CDR1 SQVTM and CDR2 ANQGSEA. Losses at the gene ends were 3 bases for V and 4 bases for J; bases not matched to a gene: 9. The CDR3 nucleotides are TGCAGCGTTGAGATGAGGGGGCGCGTTTACGAGCAGTACTTC. Translation gives CSVEMRGRVYEQYF.

The chain links TRBV11-2 to TRBJ2-3; TRBD2 matches at 11 bases. V dropped 5 bases and J dropped 0; count of bases not matched to a gene: 16. The germline V gene has CDR1 SGHAT and CDR2 FQNNGV. This CDR3 has 20 residues. The DNA for the CDR3 is TGTGCCAGCAGCCCGTCCCGACTAGCGGGGCCAACCCTTAGCACAGATACGCAGTATTTT. Translated, it gives CASSPSRLAGPTLSTDTQYF.